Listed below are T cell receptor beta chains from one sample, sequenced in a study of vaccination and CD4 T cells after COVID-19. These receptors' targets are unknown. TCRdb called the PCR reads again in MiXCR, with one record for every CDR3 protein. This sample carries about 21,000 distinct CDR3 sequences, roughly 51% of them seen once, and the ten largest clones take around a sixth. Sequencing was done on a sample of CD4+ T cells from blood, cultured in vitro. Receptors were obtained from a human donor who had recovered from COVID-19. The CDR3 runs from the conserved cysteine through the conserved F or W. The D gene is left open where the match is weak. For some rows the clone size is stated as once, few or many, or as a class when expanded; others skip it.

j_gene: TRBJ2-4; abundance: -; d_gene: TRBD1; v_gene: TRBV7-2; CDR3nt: TGTGCCAGCAGCCTAGGGACAGGGGTAGCCAAAAACATTCAGTACTTC; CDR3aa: CASSLGTGVAKNIQYF
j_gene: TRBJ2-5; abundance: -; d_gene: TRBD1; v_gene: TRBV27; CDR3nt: TGTGCCAGCAGTTTATCCGACAGGGGACAAGAGACCCAGTACTTC; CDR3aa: CASSLSDRGQETQYF
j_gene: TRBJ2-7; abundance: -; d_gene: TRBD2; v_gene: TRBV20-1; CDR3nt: TGCAGTACCACCTCGGTTAGCGGGGGTACCTACGAGCAGTACTTC; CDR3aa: CSTTSVSGGTYEQYF
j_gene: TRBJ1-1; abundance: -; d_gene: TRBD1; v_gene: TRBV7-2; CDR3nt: TGTGCCAGCAGCTTAGCCCCAGGACAGGGGGCAAACACTGAAGCTTTCTTT; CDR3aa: CASSLAPGQGANTEAFF
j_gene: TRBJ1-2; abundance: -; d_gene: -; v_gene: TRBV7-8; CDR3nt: TGTGCCAGCAGCTCCAACAGGATCCCTAACTATGGCTACACCTTC; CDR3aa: CASSSNRIPNYGYTF
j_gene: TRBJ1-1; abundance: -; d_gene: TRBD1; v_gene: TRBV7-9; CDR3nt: TGTGCCAGCAGCAGTCAACAGGGGACTGAAGCTTTCTTT; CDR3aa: CASSSQQGTEAFF
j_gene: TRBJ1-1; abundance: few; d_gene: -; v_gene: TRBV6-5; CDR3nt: TGTGCCAGCAGCTACAACCGGGGGCTAGCTTTCTTT; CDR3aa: CASSYNRGLAFF
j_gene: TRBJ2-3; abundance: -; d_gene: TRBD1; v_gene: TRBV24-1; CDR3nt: TGTGCCACCAGTGATTTCGGGACAGAGACCACTAGCACAGATACGCAGTATTTT; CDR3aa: CATSDFGTETTSTDTQYF
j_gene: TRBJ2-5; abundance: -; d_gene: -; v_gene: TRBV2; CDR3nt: TGTGCCAGCAGTGATGTGGGGCGGGAGACCCAGTACTTC; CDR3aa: CASSDVGRETQYF
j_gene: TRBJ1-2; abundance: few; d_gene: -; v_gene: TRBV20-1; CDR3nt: TGCAGTGCCGGGGAGGGGTCCGAACGTTCCTATGGCTACACCTTC; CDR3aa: CSAGEGSERSYGYTF
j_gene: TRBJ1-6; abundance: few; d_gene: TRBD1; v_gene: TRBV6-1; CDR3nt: TGTGCCAGCAGCCTCGGACAGGCAGCTAATTCACCCCTCCACTTT; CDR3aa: CASSLGQAANSPLHF
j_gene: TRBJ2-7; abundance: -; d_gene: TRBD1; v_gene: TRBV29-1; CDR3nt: TGCAGCGTTGAGGGGGACAGGGGGCCCCCGGGGCAGTACTTC; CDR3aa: CSVEGDRGPPGQYF
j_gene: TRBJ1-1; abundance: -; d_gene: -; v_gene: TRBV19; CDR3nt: TGTGCCAGTAGTATACCGAACGGGGACACAGTGAGGGGCACTGAAGCTTTCTTT; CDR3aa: CASSIPNGDTVRGTEAFF
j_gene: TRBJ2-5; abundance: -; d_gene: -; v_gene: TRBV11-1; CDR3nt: TGTGCCAGCAGCTTCGGATTACAAGAGACCCAGTACTTC; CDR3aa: CASSFGLQETQYF
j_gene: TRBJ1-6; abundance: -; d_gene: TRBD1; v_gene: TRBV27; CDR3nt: TGTGCCAGCAGCCAAGGGACAGCAACCTATTCACCCCTCCACTTT; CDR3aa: CASSQGTATYSPLHF
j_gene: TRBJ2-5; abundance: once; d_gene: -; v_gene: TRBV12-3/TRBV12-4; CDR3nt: TGTGCCAGCAGTCAGAGGAGCCCCGGGGGAGAGACCCAGTACTTC; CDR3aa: CASSQRSPGGETQYF
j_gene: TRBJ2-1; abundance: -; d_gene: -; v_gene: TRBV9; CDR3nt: TGTGCCAGCAGCGTAGCGGGGAAAAACAATGAGCAGTTCTTC; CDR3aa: CASSVAGKNNEQFF
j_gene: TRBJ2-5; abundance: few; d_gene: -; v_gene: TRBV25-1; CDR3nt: TGTGCCAGCTCCAGGGGGGCCCAAGAGACCCAGTACTTC; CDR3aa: CASSRGAQETQYF
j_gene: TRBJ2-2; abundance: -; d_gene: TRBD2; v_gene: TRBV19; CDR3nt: TGTGCCAGTACCATCGGGCTAGCGGGGGGGCGGAGCACCGGGGAGCTGTTTTTT; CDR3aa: CASTIGLAGGRSTGELFF
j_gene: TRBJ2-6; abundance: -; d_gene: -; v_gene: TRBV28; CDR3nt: TGTGCCAGCAGTAGCCCTGGATTCTCTGGGGCCAACGTCCTGACTTTC; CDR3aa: CASSSPGFSGANVLTF
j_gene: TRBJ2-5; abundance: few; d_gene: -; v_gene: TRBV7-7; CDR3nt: TGTGCTAGCAGCCGGAGCGGTAATCAAGAGACCCAGTACTTC; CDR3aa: CASSRSGNQETQYF
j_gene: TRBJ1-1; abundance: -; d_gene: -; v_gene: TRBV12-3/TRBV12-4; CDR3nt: TGTGCCAGCAGTCTCACCGGGACGGTGAACACTGAAGCTTTCTTT; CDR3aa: CASSLTGTVNTEAFF